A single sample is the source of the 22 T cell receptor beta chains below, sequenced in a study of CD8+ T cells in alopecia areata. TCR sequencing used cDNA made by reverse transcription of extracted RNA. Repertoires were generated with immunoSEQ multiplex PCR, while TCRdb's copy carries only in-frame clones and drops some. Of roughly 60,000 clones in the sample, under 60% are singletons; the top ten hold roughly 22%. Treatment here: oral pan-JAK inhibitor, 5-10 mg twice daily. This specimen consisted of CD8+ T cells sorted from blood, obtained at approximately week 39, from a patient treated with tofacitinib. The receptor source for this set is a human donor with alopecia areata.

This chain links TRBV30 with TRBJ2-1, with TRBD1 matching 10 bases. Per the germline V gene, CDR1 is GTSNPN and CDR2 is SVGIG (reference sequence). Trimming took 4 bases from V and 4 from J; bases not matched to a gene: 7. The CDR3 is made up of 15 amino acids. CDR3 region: CAWTLTGGGYNEQFF. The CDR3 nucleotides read TGTGCCTGGACTCTGACAGGGGGCGGGTACAATGAGCAGTTCTTC.

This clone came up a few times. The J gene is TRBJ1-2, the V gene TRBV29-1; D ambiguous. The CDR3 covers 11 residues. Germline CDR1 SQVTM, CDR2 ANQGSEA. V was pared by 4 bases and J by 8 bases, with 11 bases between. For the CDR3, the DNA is TGCAGCGTTGTGGGGTTAAAGGGCTACACCTTC. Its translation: CSVVGLKGYTF.

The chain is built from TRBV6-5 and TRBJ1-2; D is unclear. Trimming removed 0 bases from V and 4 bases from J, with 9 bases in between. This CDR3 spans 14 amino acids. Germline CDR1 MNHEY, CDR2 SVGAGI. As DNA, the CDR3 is TGTGCCAGCAGTTACTCGCTGTTTTCCTATGGCTACACCTTC. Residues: CASSYSLFSYGYTF.

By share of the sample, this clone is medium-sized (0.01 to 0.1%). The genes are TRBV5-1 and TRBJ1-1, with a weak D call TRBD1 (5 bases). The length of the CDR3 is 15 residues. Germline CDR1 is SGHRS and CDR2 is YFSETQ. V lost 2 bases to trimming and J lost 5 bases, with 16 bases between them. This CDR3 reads CASSFLAGRGTEAFF. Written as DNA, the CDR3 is TGCGCCAGCAGCTTCCTCGCGGGGCGCGGTACTGAAGCTTTCTTT.

CDR3 sequence reads: CAWSLSLSYEQYF. The CDR3 nucleotides are TGTGCCTGGAGTTTGTCACTCTCCTACGAGCAGTACTTC. This chain links TRBV30 with TRBJ2-5, with D uncertain. The assigned J gene may be wrong: the sequence end matches TRBJ2-7 better. Germline V gives CDR1 GTSNPN, CDR2 SVGIG (reference sequence). The CDR3 runs to 13 residues.

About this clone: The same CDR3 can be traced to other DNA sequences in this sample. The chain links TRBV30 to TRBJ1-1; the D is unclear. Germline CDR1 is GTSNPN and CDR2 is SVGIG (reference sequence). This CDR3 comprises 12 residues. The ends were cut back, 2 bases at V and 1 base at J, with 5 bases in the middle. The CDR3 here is CAWSFGNTEAFF. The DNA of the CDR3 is TGTGCCTGGAGTTTTGGGAACACTGAAGCTTTCTTT.

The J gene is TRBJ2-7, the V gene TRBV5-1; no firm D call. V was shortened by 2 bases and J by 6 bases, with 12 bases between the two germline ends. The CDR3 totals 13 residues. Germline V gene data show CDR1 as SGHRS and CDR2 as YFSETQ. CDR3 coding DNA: TGCGCCAGCAGCTTTAACTCCGTTGGCGAGCAGTACTTC. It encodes CASSFNSVGEQYF.

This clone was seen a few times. The CDR3 DNA reads as TGTGCCAGTAGTATGAGTGGCGGCTACACCTTC. Translating gives CASSMSGGYTF. The chain joins TRBV19 to TRBJ1-2; D gene unclear. The CDR3 spans 11 residues. Germline V gene lookup returns CDR1 LNHDA and CDR2 SQIVND (reference sequence). V was shortened by 3 bases and J by 8 bases, with 7 bases between the two germline ends. Together with reference TRBV19 and TRBJ1-2, the CDR3 gives the full variable domain: DGGITQSPKYLFRKEGQNVTLSCEQNLNHDAMYWYRQDPGQGLRLIYYSQIVNDFQKGDIAEGYSVSREKKESFPLTVTSAQKNPTAFYLCASSMSGGYTFGSGTRLTVV.

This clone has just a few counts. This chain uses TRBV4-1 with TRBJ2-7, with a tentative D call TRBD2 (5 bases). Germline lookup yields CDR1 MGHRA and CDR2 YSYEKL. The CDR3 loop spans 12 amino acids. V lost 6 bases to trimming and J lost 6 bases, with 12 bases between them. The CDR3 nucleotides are TGCGCCAGCAGTTACGACTATCGCGAGCAGTACTTC. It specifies CASSYDYREQYF.

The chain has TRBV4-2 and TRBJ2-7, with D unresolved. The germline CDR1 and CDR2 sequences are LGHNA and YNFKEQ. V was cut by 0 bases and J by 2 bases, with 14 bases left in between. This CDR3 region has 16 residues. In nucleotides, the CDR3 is TGTGCCAGCAGCCAAGATCCAAAGCTAGTCACCTACGAGCAGTACTTC. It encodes CASSQDPKLVTYEQYF.

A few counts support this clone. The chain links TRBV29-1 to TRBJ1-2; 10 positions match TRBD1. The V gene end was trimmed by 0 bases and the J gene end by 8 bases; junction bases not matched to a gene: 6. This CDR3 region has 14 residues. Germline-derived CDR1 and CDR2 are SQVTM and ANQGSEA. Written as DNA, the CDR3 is TGCAGCGTTGAAGAGACAGGGGGCCTAGAGGGCTACACCTTC. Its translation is CSVEETGGLEGYTF. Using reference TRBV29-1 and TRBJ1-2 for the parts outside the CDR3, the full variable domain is SAVISQKPSRDICQRGTSLTIQCQVDSQVTMMFWYRQQPGQSLTLIATANQGSEATYESGFVIDKFPISRPNLTFSTLTVSNMSPEDSSIYLCSVEETGGLEGYTFGSGTRLTVV.

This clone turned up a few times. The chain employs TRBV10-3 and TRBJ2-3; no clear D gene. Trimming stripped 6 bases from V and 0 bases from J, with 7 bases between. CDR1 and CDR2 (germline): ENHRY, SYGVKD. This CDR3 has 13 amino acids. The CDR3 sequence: CAIRTSSTDTQYF. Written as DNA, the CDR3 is TGTGCCATCAGGACGTCTAGCACAGATACGCAGTATTTT.

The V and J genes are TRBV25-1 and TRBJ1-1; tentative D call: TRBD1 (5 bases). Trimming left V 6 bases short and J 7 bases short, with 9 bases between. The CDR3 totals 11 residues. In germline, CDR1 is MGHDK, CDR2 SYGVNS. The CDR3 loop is CASRGQGEAFF. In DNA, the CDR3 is TGTGCCAGCAGGGGGCAAGGTGAAGCTTTCTTT.

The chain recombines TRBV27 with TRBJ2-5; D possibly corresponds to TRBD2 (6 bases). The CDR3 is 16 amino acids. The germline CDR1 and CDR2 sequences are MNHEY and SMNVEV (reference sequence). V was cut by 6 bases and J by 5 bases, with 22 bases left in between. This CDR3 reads CASSEEGLSRRETQYF. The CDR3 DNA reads TGTGCCAGCAGCGAAGAGGGACTTTCGCGGCGGGAGACCCAGTACTTC.

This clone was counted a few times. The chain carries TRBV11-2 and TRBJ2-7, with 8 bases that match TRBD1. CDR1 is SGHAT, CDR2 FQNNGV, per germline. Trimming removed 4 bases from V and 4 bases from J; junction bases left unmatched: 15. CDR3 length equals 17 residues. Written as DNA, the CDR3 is TGTGCCAGCAGCTACTCCAACGCCCGACAGGGGACATACGAGCAGTACTTC. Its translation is CASSYSNARQGTYEQYF. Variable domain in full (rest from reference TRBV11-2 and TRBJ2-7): EAGVAQSPRYKIIEKRQSVAFWCNPISGHATLYWYQQILGQGPKLLIQFQNNGVVDDSQLPKDRFSAERLKGVDSTLKIQPAKLEDSAVYLCASSYSNARQGTYEQYFGPGTRLTVT.

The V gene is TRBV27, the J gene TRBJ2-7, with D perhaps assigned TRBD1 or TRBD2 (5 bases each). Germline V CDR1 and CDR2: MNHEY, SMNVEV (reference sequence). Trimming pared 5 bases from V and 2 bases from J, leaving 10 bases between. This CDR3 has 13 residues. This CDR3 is CASSTGAAYEQYF. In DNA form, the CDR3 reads TGTGCCAGCAGTACCGGGGCCGCCTACGAGCAGTACTTC.

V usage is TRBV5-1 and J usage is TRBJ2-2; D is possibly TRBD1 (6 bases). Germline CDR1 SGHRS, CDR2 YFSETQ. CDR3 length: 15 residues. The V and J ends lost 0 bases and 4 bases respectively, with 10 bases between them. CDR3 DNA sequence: TGCGCCAGCAGCTTGGCAGGGGCCGGCACCGGGGAGCTGTTTTTT. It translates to CASSLAGAGTGELFF.

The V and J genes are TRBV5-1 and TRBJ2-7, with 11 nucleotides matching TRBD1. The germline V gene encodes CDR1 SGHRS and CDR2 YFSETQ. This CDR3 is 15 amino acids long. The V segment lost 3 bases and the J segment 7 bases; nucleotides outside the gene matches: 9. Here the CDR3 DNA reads TGCGCCAGCAGCTCAGGACAGGGGGCGAATTGGGAGCAGTACTTC. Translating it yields CASSSGQGANWEQYF.

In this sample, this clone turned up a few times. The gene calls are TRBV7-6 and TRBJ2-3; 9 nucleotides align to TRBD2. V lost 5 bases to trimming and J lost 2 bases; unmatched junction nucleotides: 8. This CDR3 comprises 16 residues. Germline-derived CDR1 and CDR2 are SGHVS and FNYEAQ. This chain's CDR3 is CASSPPSGGITDTQYF. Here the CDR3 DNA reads TGTGCCAGCAGCCCGCCCAGCGGGGGGATCACAGATACGCAGTATTTT. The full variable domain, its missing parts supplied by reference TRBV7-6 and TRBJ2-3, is GAGVSQSPRYKVTKRGQDVALRCDPISGHVSLYWYRQALGQGPEFLTYFNYEAQQDKSGLPNDRFSAERPEGSISTLTIQRTEQRDSAMYRCASSPPSGGITDTQYFGPGTRLTVL.

The CDR3 nucleotides are TGCGCCAGCAGCCACCCAGGGCTCCAAGAGACCCAGTACTTC. This encodes CASSHPGLQETQYF. The chain uses TRBV4-1 and TRBJ2-5; tentative D call: TRBD1 (5 bases). The germline CDR1 and CDR2 sequences are MGHRA and YSYEKL. CDR3 length equals 14 residues. V was clipped by 3 bases and J by 1 base, with 9 bases between them.

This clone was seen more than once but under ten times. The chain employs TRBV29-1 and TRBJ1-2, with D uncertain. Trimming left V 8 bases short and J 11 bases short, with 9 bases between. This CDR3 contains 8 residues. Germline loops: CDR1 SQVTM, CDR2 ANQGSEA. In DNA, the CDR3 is TGCAGCACCAGCGGTTACACCTTC. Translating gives CSTSGYTF.

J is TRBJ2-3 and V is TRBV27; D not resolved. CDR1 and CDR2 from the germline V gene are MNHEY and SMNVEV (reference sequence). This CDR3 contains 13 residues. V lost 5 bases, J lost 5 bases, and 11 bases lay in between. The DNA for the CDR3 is TGTGCCAGCAGTGACTGGTTGGGAGATACGCAGTATTTT. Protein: CASSDWLGDTQYF.